The clone carrying this T cell receptor beta chain was detected only once. Its antigen is as yet unknown. This entry is derived from a study of cytomegalovirus exposure and HLA in healthy donors. At the level of the study: Unique TCRs numbering 75 million to 95 million, obtained from HLA-typed donors, made up an early data release.

PCR used 60 Vbeta primers and 13 Jbeta primers. Only in-frame clones appear in the TCRdb table, and some are missing; sequencing was by immunoSEQ multiplex PCR. The repertoire includes 160,000 or so clones, around 79% of them detected once, and about 4.5% sits in the top ten. Study-level results: With further analysis later on, most CMV-associated TCR beta chains appeared HLA-restricted. Researchers reportedly found TCR beta sequences accurately predicted most subjects' HLA-A and HLA-B alleles.

Trimming cost V 2 bases and J 3 bases, with 22 bases left between them. Germline values: CDR1 SGHTA, CDR2 FQGNSA. The CDR3 has 18 amino acids. Material: PBMCs. V and J are TRBV7-2 and TRBJ1-1; maybe TRBD1 (6 bases). The sequence was obtained from a man aged 40-55 years in good health and CMV-seronegative. The CDR3 region is CASSLREVNRVLHTEAFF. DNA for the CDR3: TGTGCCAGCAGCTTACGAGAGGTAAACAGGGTGCTGCACACTGAAGCTTTCTTT. The whole variable domain, remainder taken from reference TRBV7-2 and TRBJ1-1, is GAGVSQSPSNKVTEKGKDVELRCDPISGHTALYWYRQSLGQGLEFLIYFQGNSAPDKSGLPSDRFSAERTGGSVSTLTIQRTQQEDSAVYLCASSLREVNRVLHTEAFFGQGTRLTVV.